This T cell receptor (beta chain) comes out of a study of identical twins. TCRdb re-called the 5' RACE reads through MiXCR, storing one row per CDR3 protein. The table lists around 650,000 distinct CDR3 sequences, around 7.5% of them singletons. Per the germline V gene, CDR1 is SQVTM and CDR2 is ANQGSEA. J lost 9 bases, V lost 7 bases, and 7 bases had no gene match. CDR3 size: 13 residues. This clonotype was observed at least ten times. No donor was unhealthy or non-Caucasian. These data were also reused for a study on yellow fever vaccine responses in identical twins.

The sample comprised PBMCs. The rearrangement joins TRBV29-1 to TRBJ2-1, with 12 positions matching TRBD2. The sequence was obtained from a woman in her late teens or twenties in good health. The CDR3 protein is CSDRLAGAVEQFF. In nucleotides, the CDR3 is TGCAGCGATCGACTAGCGGGGGCCGTTGAGCAGTTCTTC.